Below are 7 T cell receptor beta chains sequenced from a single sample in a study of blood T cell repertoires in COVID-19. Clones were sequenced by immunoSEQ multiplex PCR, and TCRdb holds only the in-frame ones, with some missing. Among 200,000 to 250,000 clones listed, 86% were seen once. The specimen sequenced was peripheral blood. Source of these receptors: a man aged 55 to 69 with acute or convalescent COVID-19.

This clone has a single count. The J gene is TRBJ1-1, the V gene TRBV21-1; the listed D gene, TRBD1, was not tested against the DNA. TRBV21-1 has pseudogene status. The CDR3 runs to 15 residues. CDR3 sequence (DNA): TGTGCCAGCCCATTAAAGGACAGGTTGGGCACTGAAGCTTTCTTT. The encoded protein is CASPLKDRLGTEAFF.

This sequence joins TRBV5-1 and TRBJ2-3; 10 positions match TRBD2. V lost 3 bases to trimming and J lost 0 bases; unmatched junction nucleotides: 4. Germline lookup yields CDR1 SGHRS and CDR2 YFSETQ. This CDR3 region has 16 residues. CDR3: CASSSYSGRSTDTQYF. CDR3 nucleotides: TGCGCCAGCAGCTCCTATAGCGGGAGGAGCACAGATACGCAGTATTTT.

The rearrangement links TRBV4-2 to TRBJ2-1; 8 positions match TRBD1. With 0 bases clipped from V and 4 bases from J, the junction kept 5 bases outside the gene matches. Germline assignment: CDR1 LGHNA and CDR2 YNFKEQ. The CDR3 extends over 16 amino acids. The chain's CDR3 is CASSQDWDRSYNEQFF. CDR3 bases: TGTGCCAGCAGCCAAGATTGGGACAGGAGTTACAATGAGCAGTTCTTC.

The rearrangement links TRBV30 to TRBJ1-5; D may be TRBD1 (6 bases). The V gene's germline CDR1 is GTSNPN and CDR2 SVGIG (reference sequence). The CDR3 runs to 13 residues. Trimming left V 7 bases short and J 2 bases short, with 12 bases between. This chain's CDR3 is CAYQKGGNQPQHF. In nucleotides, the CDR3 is TGTGCCTACCAAAAGGGGGGCAATCAGCCCCAGCATTTT.

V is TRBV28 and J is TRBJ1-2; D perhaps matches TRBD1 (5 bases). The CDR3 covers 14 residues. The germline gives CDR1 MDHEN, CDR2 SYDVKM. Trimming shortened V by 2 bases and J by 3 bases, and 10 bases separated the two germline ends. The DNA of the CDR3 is TGTGCCAGCAGTTTAAGACCAGGGTACTATGGCTACACCTTC. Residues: CASSLRPGYYGYTF.

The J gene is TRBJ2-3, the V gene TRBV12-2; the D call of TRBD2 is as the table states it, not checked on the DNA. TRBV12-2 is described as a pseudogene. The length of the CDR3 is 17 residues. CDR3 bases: TGTGCAAGTCGCTTGGGCGCTAGCACACGTAAATCAAATACGCAGTATTTT. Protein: CASRLGASTRKSNTQYF.

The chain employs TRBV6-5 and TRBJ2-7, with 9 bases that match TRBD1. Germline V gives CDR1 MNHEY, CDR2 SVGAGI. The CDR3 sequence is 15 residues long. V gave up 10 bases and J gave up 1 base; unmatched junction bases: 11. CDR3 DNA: TGTGCCACCCACAGGGGACAGGGTTGGTCCTACGAGCAGTACTTC. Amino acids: CATHRGQGWSYEQYF.